Presented here are 27 T cell receptor beta chains from one specimen sequenced in a study of human T cells and chemical hapten exposure. Time point denoted: pre-sensitization, week 0. Treatment specified: therapeutic diphenylcyclopropenone sensitization with weekly scalp DPC. TCRdb reanalysed the RACE reads using MiXCR and keeps one entry per CDR3 protein. The sample lists about 260,000 distinct CDR3 sequences, around 9.3% occurring once. Source: whole blood, taken in connection with sensitization to the hapten diphenylcyclopropenone (DPC). Receptor source: a woman aged 40 to 49 with alopecia areata. Some clones in this sample may be carry-over from other donors' samples.

The rearrangement uses TRBV2 and TRBJ1-1; possibly TRBD1 for D (6 bases). Germline CDR1 is SNHLY and CDR2 is FYNNEI. This CDR3 has 14 amino acids. With 2 bases removed from V and 2 bases from J, the gap between germline ends came to 9 bases. CDR3 in DNA: TGTGCCAGCAGTGAAAGCAGGGGTAACACTGAAGCTTTCTTT. It codes for CASSESRGNTEAFF.

The V gene is TRBV12-3 or TRBV12-4, the J gene TRBJ2-5; 10 bases line up with TRBD1. This CDR3 has 14 residues. The J segment lost 3 bases and the V segment lost 5 bases, leaving 3 bases of the junction unmatched. CDR3 DNA: TGTGCCAGCAGTCCAGGGACAGGGGAAGAGACCCAGTACTTC. It codes for CASSPGTGEETQYF.

This clonotype was counted ten times or more. The rearrangement uses TRBV5-6 and TRBJ2-7; 10 nucleotides align to TRBD1. There are 16 residues in the CDR3. Germline V CDR1 and CDR2: SGHDT, YYEEEE. The junction had 5 bases not matched to a gene; V was cut back by 0 bases and J by 2 bases. The CDR3 coding sequence is TGTGCCAGCAGCTTGGCGGGACAGGGGAAACCCTACGAGCAGTACTTC. It translates to CASSLAGQGKPYEQYF.

This clonotype was seen only a few times. The chain links TRBV7-6 to TRBJ2-3; 13 nucleotides match TRBD2. In germline, CDR1 is SGHVS, CDR2 FNYEAQ. J was trimmed by 5 bases and V by 4 bases; bases with no gene match: 15. The CDR3 loop spans 19 amino acids. In DNA form, the CDR3 reads TGTGCCAGCAGCTGGACTAGCGGGAGACGAGGAGTATTAGGAGATACGCAGTATTTT. Amino acids: CASSWTSGRRGVLGDTQYF.

The rearrangement uses TRBV27 and TRBJ2-3, with a weak D call TRBD2 (7 bases). CDR1 is MNHEY and CDR2 is SMNVEV in the germline V gene (reference sequence). V dropped 8 bases and J dropped 11 bases, with 20 bases sitting between them. The CDR3 covers 13 residues. In DNA, the CDR3 is TGTGCCAGCGGGGGGGAAGCCCCACAGGGGCAGTATTTT. It encodes CASGGEAPQGQYF.

The chain couples TRBV20-1 to TRBJ2-1, with D uncertain. The CDR3 runs to 12 residues. Germline assignment: CDR1 DFQATT and CDR2 SNEGSKA (reference sequence). With 1 base removed from V and 5 bases from J, the gap between germline ends came to 6 bases. CDR3 amino acids: CSARVTNNEQFF. In DNA form, the CDR3 reads TGCAGTGCTAGAGTAACAAACAATGAGCAGTTCTTC.

The gene calls are TRBV5-1 and TRBJ2-7; the match to TRBD2 covers 9 bases. In germline, CDR1 is SGHRS, CDR2 YFSETQ. Trimming cost V 5 bases and J 6 bases; bases outside gene matches: 12. The CDR3 extends over 15 amino acids. The CDR3 protein is CASRDRLAAASEQYF. The DNA of the CDR3 is TGCGCCAGCAGGGATCGACTAGCGGCAGCTAGCGAGCAGTACTTC.

A few counts support this clonotype. V is TRBV7-3 and J is TRBJ2-6; D call uncertain. From germline, CDR1 is SGHTA and CDR2 FQGTGA. V was clipped by 6 bases and J by 0 bases, with 9 bases between them. The CDR3 length is 15 residues. The CDR3 here is CASSVGNSGANVLTF. CDR3 sequence (DNA): TGTGCCAGCAGTGTAGGAAACTCTGGGGCCAACGTCCTGACTTTC. Variable domain in full (rest from reference TRBV7-3 and TRBJ2-6): GAGVSQTPSNKVTEKGKYVELRCDPISGHTALYWYRQSLGQGPEFLIYFQGTGAADDSGLPNDRFFAVRPEGSVSTLKIQRTERGDSAVYLCASSVGNSGANVLTFGAGSRLTVL.

The rearrangement links TRBV6-2 or TRBV6-3 to TRBJ1-5; a possible D gene is TRBD1 (5 bases). The V end lost 2 bases, the J end lost 7 bases, and 9 bases lay between the germline ends. Germline-derived CDR1 and CDR2 are MNHEY and SVGEGT. This CDR3 contains 13 residues. The CDR3 DNA reads as TGTGCCAGCAGTTACCCAGGGAGCCAGCCCCAGCATTTT. This gives the protein CASSYPGSQPQHF.

The chain joins TRBV28 to TRBJ2-7; no reliable D call. V lost 8 bases to trimming and J lost 1 base, with 9 bases between them. Germline assignment: CDR1 MDHEN and CDR2 SYDVKM. The CDR3 runs to 12 residues. CDR3 DNA: TGTGCCAGCGGACCTGTATCCTACGAGCAGTACTTC. It specifies CASGPVSYEQYF.

A few counts support this clonotype. The V and J genes are TRBV6-2 or TRBV6-3 and TRBJ2-1, with TRBD2 matching over 10 bases. CDR3 size: 15 residues. CDR1 MNHEY and CDR2 SVGEGT come from the germline V gene. Trimming removed 10 bases from V and 4 bases from J; junction bases left unmatched: 10. The CDR3 DNA follows: TGTGCCACCGAAACCGGGACTAGCGCTTACAATGAGCAGTTCTTC. It translates to CATETGTSAYNEQFF.

This clonotype showed up just a few times. The chain recombines TRBV7-2 with TRBJ2-4, with D tentatively TRBD1 or TRBD2 (6 bases each). Looked up from germline, CDR1 is SGHTA and CDR2 is FQGNSA. Trimming stripped 5 bases from V and 0 bases from J, with 14 bases between. The CDR3 extends over 16 amino acids. CDR3 loop: CASSLKGGIAKNIQYF. DNA of the CDR3: TGTGCCAGCAGCCTTAAGGGGGGTATAGCCAAAAACATTCAGTACTTC.

The chain recombines TRBV5-1 with TRBJ1-2, with D possibly being TRBD1 (5 bases). Trimming pared 4 bases from V and 7 bases from J, leaving 14 bases between. Germline loops: CDR1 SGHRS, CDR2 YFSETQ. This CDR3 comprises 13 residues. Here the CDR3 reads CASSPRAGGGYTF. CDR3 in DNA: TGCGCCAGCAGCCCCCGGGCCGGGGGTGGCTACACCTTC.

A few counts support this clonotype. The chain employs TRBV28 and TRBJ1-2; TRBD1 agrees at 8 bases. V was clipped by 4 bases and J by 5 bases; unmatched bases: 6. In germline, CDR1 is MDHEN, CDR2 SYDVKM. The CDR3 spans 14 residues. CDR3 sequence (DNA): TGTGCCAGCAGTTCGGGACAGGAGCGGTATGGCTACACCTTC. Protein: CASSSGQERYGYTF.

The CDR3 nucleotides are TGCAGTGCTAGGTTCCCTTTCACAGATACGCAGTATTTT. It is translated as CSARFPFTDTQYF. The gene calls are TRBV20-1 and TRBJ2-3; no firm D call. CDR1 and CDR2 (germline): DFQATT, SNEGSKA (reference sequence). CDR3 size: 13 residues. V gave up 3 bases and J gave up 2 bases, with 9 bases separating them.

The chain employs TRBV20-1 and TRBJ2-7; 10 nucleotides align to TRBD1. J gave up 2 bases and V 0 bases, and 7 bases lay outside the gene matches. The CDR3 has 16 residues. CDR1 and CDR2 (germline): DFQATT, SNEGSKA (reference sequence). The CDR3 sequence is CSARDRDRGWAYEQYF. DNA of the CDR3: TGCAGTGCTAGAGACAGGGACAGGGGTTGGGCCTACGAGCAGTACTTC.

In its sample, this clonotype is medium-sized (0.01 to 0.1%). The gene calls are TRBV4-2 and TRBJ2-7; D unresolved. Per the germline V gene, CDR1 is LGHNA and CDR2 is YNFKEQ. CDR3 length: 15 amino acids. Between the trimmed V and J ends, which lost 4 bases and 0 bases, there was a span of 13 bases. CDR3 residues: CASSRDTASSYEQYF. Written as DNA, the CDR3 is TGTGCCAGCAGCCGCGATACAGCGAGCTCCTACGAGCAGTACTTC.

Ten or more counts support this clonotype. The gene calls are TRBV29-1 and TRBJ1-5; TRBD1 aligns across 9 bases. The CDR3 covers 14 residues. V trimming: 5 bases; J trimming: 5 bases; junction bases outside the gene matches: 7. The germline V gene encodes CDR1 SQVTM and CDR2 ANQGSEA. The CDR3 here is CSVTGTGLDQPQHF. CDR3 sequence (DNA): TGCAGCGTTACCGGGACAGGGCTTGATCAGCCCCAGCATTTT.

This clonotype was picked up a small number of times. The CDR3 DNA reads TGTGCCATCAGCGAAACTAGCGGGAGCTGGGGGCAGTTCTTC. This encodes CAISETSGSWGQFF. J is TRBJ2-1 and V is TRBV10-3; 11 nucleotides agree with TRBD2. The V gene end was trimmed by 6 bases and the J gene end by 12 bases; junction bases not matched to a gene: 10. The germline gives CDR1 ENHRY, CDR2 SYGVKD. The CDR3 runs to 14 residues.

The rearrangement joins TRBV29-1 to TRBJ1-4; 7 nucleotides match TRBD1. CDR1 and CDR2 (germline): SQVTM, ANQGSEA. The CDR3 runs 15 residues. V trimming: 4 bases; J trimming: 0 bases; junction bases outside the gene matches: 5. CDR3 region: CSVGGTAATNEKLFF. CDR3 in DNA: TGCAGCGTTGGTGGGACAGCTGCAACTAATGAAAAACTGTTTTTT.

The J gene is TRBJ2-5, the V gene TRBV10-3; 7 bases line up with TRBD2. Per the germline V gene, CDR1 is ENHRY and CDR2 is SYGVKD. The J segment lost 0 bases and the V segment lost 2 bases, leaving 15 bases of the junction unmatched. This CDR3 comprises 19 residues. The CDR3 here is CAISERRVTSLVDQETQYF. CDR3 bases: TGTGCCATCAGTGAGCGGAGGGTGACTAGCCTGGTAGACCAAGAGACCCAGTACTTC.

This clonotype was counted between two and nine times. The CDR3 bases are TGTGCCAGCAGTTTACGGGGATTTCGGACCGGGGAGCTGTTTTTT. It specifies CASSLRGFRTGELFF. The chain uses TRBV12-3 or TRBV12-4 and TRBJ2-2; weak D call: TRBD2 (5 bases). The CDR3 consists of 15 residues. V shed 2 bases and J shed 5 bases, with 12 bases lying between them.

V is TRBV9 and J is TRBJ1-5; D call uncertain. This CDR3 has 14 amino acids. The V end lost 0 bases, the J end lost 2 bases, and 6 bases lay between the germline ends. Germline assignment: CDR1 SGDLS and CDR2 YYNGEE. The CDR3 bases are TGTGCCAGCAGCGTAGGAGAGGGCAATCAGCCCCAGCATTTT. This translates into CASSVGEGNQPQHF.

This clonotype has a handful of counts. This chain joins TRBV4-2 and TRBJ1-5; possibly TRBD1 for D (6 bases). The germline V gene has CDR1 LGHNA and CDR2 YNFKEQ. The CDR3 runs 13 residues. Trimming removed 0 bases at V and 9 bases at J, with 9 bases between. The CDR3 DNA reads as TGTGCCAGCAGCCAAGAATCGGGGGCGCCCCAGCATTTT. Amino acids: CASSQESGAPQHF.

Turning to this clonotype: The final CDR3 position lacks the conserved phenylalanine or tryptophan, pointing to a likely read error. The chain uses TRBV2 and TRBJ2-6, with TRBD1 matching 8 bases. The V and J ends lost 5 bases and 0 bases, in that order; junction bases with no gene match: 6. The CDR3 covers 17 residues. Germline CDR1 SNHLY, CDR2 FYNNEI. CDR3 sequence (DNA): TGTGCCAGCAGTAGACAGGGGATTCGCTCTGGGGCCAACGTCCTGACTCTC. Amino acids: CASSRQGIRSGANVLTL.

The chain joins TRBV24-1 to TRBJ2-2; 7 nucleotides line up with TRBD1. CDR1 is KGHDR and CDR2 is SFDVKD in the germline V gene. With 7 bases clipped from V and 0 bases from J, the junction kept 4 bases outside the gene matches. The CDR3 spans 15 residues. CDR3 sequence reads: CATSRTGANTGELFF. CDR3 nucleotide sequence: TGTGCCACCAGCCGGACAGGCGCGAACACCGGGGAGCTGTTTTTT.

This clonotype has at least ten counts. The chain uses TRBV12-3 or TRBV12-4 and TRBJ1-4; D is perhaps TRBD1 (6 bases). Trimming pared 5 bases from V and 5 bases from J, leaving 12 bases between. This CDR3 spans 14 amino acids. CDR3 residues: CASSLRGGNEKLFF. The CDR3, as DNA: TGTGCCAGCAGTCTCAGGGGAGGCAATGAAAAACTGTTTTTT.